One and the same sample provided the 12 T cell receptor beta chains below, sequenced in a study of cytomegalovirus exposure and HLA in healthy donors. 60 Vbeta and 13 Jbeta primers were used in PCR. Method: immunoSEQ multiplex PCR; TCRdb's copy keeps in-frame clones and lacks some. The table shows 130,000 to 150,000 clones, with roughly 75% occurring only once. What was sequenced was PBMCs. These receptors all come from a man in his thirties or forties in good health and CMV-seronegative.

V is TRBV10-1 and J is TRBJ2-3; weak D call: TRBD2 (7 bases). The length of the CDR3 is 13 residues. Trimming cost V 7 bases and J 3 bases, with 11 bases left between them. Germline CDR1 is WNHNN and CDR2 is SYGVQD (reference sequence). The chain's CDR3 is CASNRGATDTQYF. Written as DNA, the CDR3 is TGCGCCAGCAATCGGGGGGCGACAGATACGCAGTATTTT.

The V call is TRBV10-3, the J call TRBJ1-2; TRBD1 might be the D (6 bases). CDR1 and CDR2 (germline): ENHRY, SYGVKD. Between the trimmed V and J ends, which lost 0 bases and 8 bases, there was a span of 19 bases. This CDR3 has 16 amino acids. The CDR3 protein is CAISESVTGGLEGYTF. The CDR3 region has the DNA TGTGCCATCAGTGAGTCTGTGACAGGAGGACTGGAGGGCTACACCTTC.

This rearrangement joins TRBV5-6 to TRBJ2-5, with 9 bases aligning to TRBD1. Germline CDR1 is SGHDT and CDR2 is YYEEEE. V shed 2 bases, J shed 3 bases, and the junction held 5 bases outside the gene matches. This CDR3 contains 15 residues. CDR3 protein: CASSLYRGLEETQYF. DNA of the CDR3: TGTGCCAGCAGCTTATACAGGGGGCTTGAAGAGACCCAGTACTTC.

The CDR3 region is CASSPSGQEGEQYF. For the CDR3, the DNA is TGTGCCAGCTCACCTTCGGGACAGGAGGGCGAGCAGTACTTC. This rearrangement joins TRBV18 to TRBJ2-7, with TRBD1 identical over 8 bases. Trimming at V came to 3 bases and at J to 6 bases, leaving 7 bases not matched to a gene. CDR1 KGHSH and CDR2 LQKENI come from the germline V gene. There are 14 residues in the CDR3.

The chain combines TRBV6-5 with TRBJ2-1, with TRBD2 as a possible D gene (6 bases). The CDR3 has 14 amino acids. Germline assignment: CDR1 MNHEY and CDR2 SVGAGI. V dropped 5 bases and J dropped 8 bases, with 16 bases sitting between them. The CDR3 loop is CASSPQTSMDEQFF. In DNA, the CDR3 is TGTGCCAGCAGTCCTCAGACTAGTATGGATGAGCAGTTCTTC.

The CDR3 nucleotides are TGTGCCAGCACCCCTTCGGGGGGAGCGGGAGGTCGGGATGAGCAGTTCTTC. It yields the protein CASTPSGGAGGRDEQFF. V is TRBV7-9 and J is TRBJ2-1, with 9 bases identical to TRBD2. Unmatched junction bases numbered 18, after V lost 7 bases and J lost 8 bases. This CDR3 has 17 residues. CDR1 SEHNR and CDR2 FQNEAQ come from the germline V gene (reference sequence).

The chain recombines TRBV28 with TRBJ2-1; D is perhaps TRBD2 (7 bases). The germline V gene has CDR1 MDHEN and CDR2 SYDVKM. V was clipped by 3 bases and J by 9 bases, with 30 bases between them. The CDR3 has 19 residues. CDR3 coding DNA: TGTGCCAGCAGTTTCGAATCCAGTAGGGCGGGGGCGTTGGAAGGTGAGCAGTTCTTC. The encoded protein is CASSFESSRAGALEGEQFF.

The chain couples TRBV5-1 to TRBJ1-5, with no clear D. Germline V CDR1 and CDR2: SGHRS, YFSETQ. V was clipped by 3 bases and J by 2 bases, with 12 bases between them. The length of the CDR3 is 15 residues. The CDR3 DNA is TGCGCCAGCAGCTGGGAGAAGGTGGGCAATCAGCCCCAGCATTTT. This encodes CASSWEKVGNQPQHF.

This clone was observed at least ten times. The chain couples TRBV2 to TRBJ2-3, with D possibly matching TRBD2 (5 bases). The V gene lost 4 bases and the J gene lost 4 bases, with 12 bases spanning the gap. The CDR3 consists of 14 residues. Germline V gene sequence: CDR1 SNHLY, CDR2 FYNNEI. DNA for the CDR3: TGTGCCAGCAGTGCTGGACTTCCCGCAGATACGCAGTATTTT. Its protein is CASSAGLPADTQYF.

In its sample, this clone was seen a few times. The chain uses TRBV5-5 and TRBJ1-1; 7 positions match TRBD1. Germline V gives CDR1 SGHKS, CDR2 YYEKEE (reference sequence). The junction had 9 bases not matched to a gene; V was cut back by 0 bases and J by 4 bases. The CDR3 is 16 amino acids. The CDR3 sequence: CASSLERQGLGTEAFF. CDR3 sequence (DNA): TGTGCCAGCAGCTTGGAGAGACAGGGTTTGGGCACTGAAGCTTTCTTT.

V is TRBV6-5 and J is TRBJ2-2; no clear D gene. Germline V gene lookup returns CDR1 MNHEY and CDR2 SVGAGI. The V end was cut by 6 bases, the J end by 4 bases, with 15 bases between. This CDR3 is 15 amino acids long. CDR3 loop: CASSPLTGGTGELFF. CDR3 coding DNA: TGTGCCAGCAGCCCTCTGACGGGTGGCACCGGGGAGCTGTTTTTT.

The CDR3 DNA sequence: TGTGCCAGCAGCTTGAGAGCCGGGGAGCTGTTTTTT. It translates to CASSLRAGELFF. The rearrangement joins TRBV7-9 to TRBJ2-2; D gene unclear. Between the trimmed V and J ends, which lost 3 bases and 6 bases, there was a span of 5 bases. Germline assignment: CDR1 SEHNR and CDR2 FQNEAQ (reference sequence). The CDR3 loop spans 12 amino acids.